This T cell receptor (beta chain) was sequenced for a study of blood T cell repertoires in COVID-19 (dated by TCRdb to the early 2020s). About the full investigation: Samples from collaborators originated in the United States, Italy and Spain and spanned both the acute and convalescent phases of COVID-19. The repertoires were made available in a free public database intended to serve as a resource for research on the immune response to SARS-CoV-2. A de-identified subject ID, COVID-19 status, age in years and sex were almost always included in the sample metadata. The prospective study material was composed of cDNA or gDNA derived from T cells, B-cell-depleted T cells, or PBMCs. Subjects who had been exposed to COVID-19, were actively infected with it, or had recovered from it provided the deeply sampled blood TCRbeta repertoires that made up the dataset. Samples came from the ongoing ImmuneRACE study (first 160 participants) plus 1,254 subjects from 6 global collaborators. Where available, HLA class I and class II types were taken from metadata supplied by the sample provider and were not determined by assay-based typing. Findings and caveats that apply to the study as a whole: How much clinical and demographic metadata was included differed by source and by participant, and the metadata was provided uncurated.

Inclusive of the bounding cysteine and phenylalanine, the CDR3 is 16 residues long. Solely the CDR3 DNA is kept, with 48 bases framed from the first base. A distance of 16 bases separates the germline ends of V and J, which lose 3 bases and 4 bases respectively. The germline V gene yields ENHRY for CDR1 and SYGVKD for CDR2. In the prospective study, participants were about 18 to 95 years old, resided in about two dozen geographic areas of the United States, and were enrolled through a virtual design. In the prospective study, participants were assigned to cohorts based on the clinical history participants reported in a screening survey and a study questionnaire. Each participant in the prospective study had whole blood, serum and a nasopharyngeal or oropharyngeal swab collected by mobile phlebotomists. Over an approximately 2-month period, participants in the prospective study had the option of providing additional blood draws and questionnaires. Prospective study blood samples were shipped either frozen or at room temperature before DNA extraction.

TCRbeta CDR3 regions were amplified from genomic DNA by means of the immunoSEQ Assay, a bias-controlled multiplex PCR. On the authors' methods: The number of nucleated cells in each sample was estimated by amplification of reference gene primers within the assay. To quantify the absolute abundance of each unique TCRbeta CDR3 rearrangement, sequence reads were collapsed and filtered. For each sample, productive Simpson clonality was calculated as the square root of Simpson's diversity index over productive rearrangements. TCRdb took this table from immuneACCESS and kept in-frame rearrangements with V and J called. Such tables lack part of the clones; where checked against another copy, unresolved V genes explain under half of the gap, and the rest is unexplained. V and J calls and clone size are as listed in that table; D and trimming were resolved from the DNA. For this sample there are 270,000 or so clones; around 89% appear just once. Around 1.2% of the sample is held by the ten biggest clonotypes.

Turning to this clone: The target of this receptor is not known. No base qualities exist here, and no much larger clone lies one base off it.

The receptor comes from a woman aged 40 to 49 with acute COVID-19. The sequenced material came from PBMCs or T cells enriched from blood (not recorded which). The sequence joins TRBV10-3 to TRBJ2-1, with a weak D call of TRBD2 (6 bases match). The CDR3 region has the sequence CAISDSVRDLYNEQFF. In nucleotide form, the sequence is TGTGCCATCAGTGATTCTGTGCGGGACCTTTACAATGAGCAGTTCTTC.